The present TCR beta chain was sequenced within a study of blood T cell repertoires in COVID-19. On the study more broadly: PBMCs, B-cell-depleted T cells, or T cells were the source of the cDNA or gDNA that made up the material.

Trimming removed 4 bases from V and 1 base from J, with 16 bases in between. Germline V gene sequence: CDR1 MNHNS, CDR2 SASEGT. The CDR3 runs 16 residues. TCRdb's table, derived via immunoSEQ multiplex PCR, lists solely in-frame clones and lacks some. The sample records fewer than 300,000 clones, less than 85% being singletons. Assignments of participants to cohorts depended upon their own reported clinical history. Recovery among Cohort 3 donors was established by two negative PCRs, clearance, or symptom resolution. The clonotype comes from a woman aged 45-59 years who had recovered from COVID-19. The chain joins TRBV6-1 to TRBJ2-5; D might be TRBD2 (6 bases). The source material was PBMCs or T cells enriched from blood (not recorded which). CDR3 bases: TGTGCCAGCAGTGCTCACTTTAGCGGACCCCAAGAGACCCAGTACTTC. Residues: CASSAHFSGPQETQYF.